The 14 T cell receptor delta chains below all came from one sample that was sequenced in a study of γδ T cells in repeated Plasmodium falciparum infection. Gammadelta T cells were flow-sorted from PBMC into Vgamma9/Vdelta2+ and Vdelta2-negative populations for bulk analysis. TCRdb reanalysed the multiplex PCR reads with CATT. The sample has 75,000 to 95,000 delta-chain clones; 0.75% to 1% are singletons. Sample: gamma-delta T cells from blood. These receptors all stem from a pool of human donors (malaria-infected and uninfected, not separated).

A word on this clone: For this DNA, TCRdb reports the protein of a much larger clone, which diverges at residue 17, most likely from a read error; the protein presented here is translated directly from the DNA. J is TRDJ2 and V is TRDV2, with 8 bases lining up with TRDD3. TCRdb offers no J gene call, so here the DNA was matched to germline to obtain one. The CDR3 is 20 residues long. From germline, CDR1 is GEAIGNYY and CDR2 EKD. DNA of the CDR3: TGTGCCTGTGACACTCTGGGGGAACTCCGCTCGGACGCTTTGACAGCACGACTCTTCTTT. This sequence encodes CACDTLGELRSDALTARLFF.

Of note for this clone: This sequence is one base from a far larger clone and is likely a read error. This sample includes further DNA sequences coding for the same CDR3. The CDR3 DNA reads as TGTGCTCTTGGGGAACTAGTACACTCCCTGCATCGTACTGGGGGATGGTACGACACCGATAAACTCATCTTT. As protein: CALGELVHSLHRTGGWYDTDKLIF. The chain links TRDV1 to TRDJ1; 10 positions match TRDD3. The J gene, left out of TCRdb, was set here by checking the DNA against germline. This CDR3 is built from 24 residues. Germline V CDR1 and CDR2: TSWWSYY, QGS. V was clipped by 0 bases and J by 0 bases; unmatched bases: 25.

This clone was counted between two and nine times. The likely explanation is a read error, given a far larger clone one base away. The same CDR3 is also encoded by other DNA sequences in this sample. The rearrangement links TRDV1 to TRDJ1; 10 bases agree with TRDD3. Because TCRdb records no J gene, it was assigned here through a match of the DNA to germline. CDR3 length: 19 amino acids. The V segment lost 8 bases and the J segment 5 bases; nucleotides outside the gene matches: 23. Germline values: CDR1 TSWWSYY, CDR2 QGS. DNA for the CDR3: TGTGCTCTTTCCTTCGCTGGGGGATATCGACTCCGCGGCACTGATAAACTCATCTTT. Its translation is CALSFAGGYRLRGTDKLIF.

Points on this clone: The mismatch at residue 14 between this DNA's translation and the TCRdb protein of a much larger clone likely reflects a read error; the protein shown is translated from the DNA. The genes are TRDV1 and TRDJ1, with no clear D. V gave up 1 base and J gave up 5 bases, with 29 bases separating them. The CDR3 runs to 20 residues. The germline gives CDR1 TSWWSYY, CDR2 QGS. CDR3 sequence (DNA): TGTGCTCTTGGGGAACCCCACTCCTCAGTATCATTCCCTGGTGTGGATAAACTCATCTTT. Its protein is CALGEPHSSVSFPGVDKLIF.

About this clone: The amino acid sequence in TCRdb belongs to a much larger clone and departs from this DNA's translation at residue 9, likely a sequencing read error; the sequence shown is translated from the DNA. The chain uses TRDV2 and TRDJ3, with D maybe TRDD3 (6 bases). Trimming took off 1 base at V and 0 bases at J, with 15 bases between the two ends. CDR1 GEAIGNYY and CDR2 EKD come from the germline V gene. This CDR3 comprises 19 residues. DNA for the CDR3: TGTGCCTGTGACACTGGGGGCCTGATGGGCTCCTGGGACACCCGACAGATGTTTTTC. As protein: CACDTGGLMGSWDTRQMFF.

This clone occurred a few times. The protein TCRdb lists belongs to a much larger clone and differs from this DNA's translation at residue 17, which points to a read error; the protein shown is made from the DNA. This chain's CDR3 is CALGSHCPNRYLADDKPIF. The CDR3 DNA reads TGTGCTCTTGGGTCCCATTGTCCGAATAGATACCTCGCGGACGATAAACCCATCTTT. The chain employs TRDV1 and TRDJ1; tentatively, D is TRDD1 or TRDD3 (5 bases each). The germline V gene encodes CDR1 TSWWSYY and CDR2 QGS. This CDR3 is built from 19 residues.

Notes on this clone: This is likely an artifact of a read error, given a far larger clone one base away. Distinct nucleotide sequences in the sample also encode this CDR3. The chain recombines TRDV3 with TRDJ1; 9 bases fit TRDD3. Assignment of the J gene here rests on matching the DNA to germline, because TCRdb gives none. Germline V gives CDR1 TVYSNPD, CDR2 GDNSRS (reference sequence). This CDR3 is 16 amino acids long. The CDR3 here is CAPLSTGDTYTDKLIF. In nucleotides, the CDR3 is TGTGCCCCCTTATCCACCGGGGATACGTACACTGATAAACTCATCTTT.

This clone was seen a handful of times. For this DNA, TCRdb reports the protein of a much larger clone, which diverges at residue 13, most likely from a read error; the protein presented here is translated directly from the DNA. The chain joins TRDV1 to TRDJ1; tentatively, D is TRDD3 (6 bases). From germline, CDR1 is TSWWSYY and CDR2 QGS. This CDR3 is 15 amino acids long. The CDR3 reads CALGPLGLYTDKFIF. CDR3 DNA sequence: TGTGCTCTCGGGCCGCTGGGGTTGTACACCGATAAATTCATCTTT.

This clone came up a few times. The TCRdb record carries a much larger clone's protein, which differs from this DNA's translation at residue 17; a read error is the likely cause, and the protein listed here is the DNA translation. The chain employs TRDV1 and TRDJ1; possible D gene TRDD3, 6 bases. Germline V gives CDR1 TSWWSYY, CDR2 QGS. The CDR3 extends over 20 amino acids. In DNA form, the CDR3 reads TGTGCTCTTGGGGAATCGAAATCCCGCTCGCCTGGGGAGTACACCGATAGACTCATCTTT. This encodes CALGESKSRSPGEYTDRLIF.

The table lists this clone with a few counts. The protein that TCRdb holds for this DNA derives from a much larger clone and differs from the translated DNA at residue 9, which likely indicates a read error; the protein shown here is translated from the DNA. This sequence joins TRDV1 and TRDJ1; TRDD3 might be the D (6 bases). Assignment of the J gene here rests on matching the DNA to germline, because TCRdb gives none. V was clipped by 2 bases and J by 8 bases, with 30 bases between them. CDR3 size: 19 residues. Germline values: CDR1 TSWWSYY, CDR2 QGS. CDR3 in DNA: TGTGCTCTTGGGGAATGGGGTTTACCTTCGGATACTTCAACTAACAAACTCATCTTT. Protein: CALGEWGLPSDTSTNKLIF.

This clone occurred many times. The TCRdb protein, from a much larger clone, departs from this DNA's translation at residue 15, likely by read error; the protein shown derives from the DNA. V usage is TRDV2 and J usage is TRDJ1; 8 bases map to TRDD2. TCRdb does not report a J gene; here it was assigned by matching the DNA to germline references. The germline CDR1 and CDR2 sequences are GEAIGNYY and EKD. CDR3 length: 18 amino acids. In DNA form, the CDR3 reads TGTGCAGACAAGGCTTCCTACGTACCTGGGGACGTTACCGATAGACTCATCTTT. Its translation is CADKASYVPGDVTDRLIF.

Concerning this clone: A read error is likely here: a far larger clone is one base away. Other DNA variants within this sample encode the same CDR3. The rearrangement uses TRDV1 and TRDJ4; D is perhaps TRDD2 (5 bases). As TCRdb names no J gene, one was assigned here on the basis of a DNA match to germline. Trimming stripped 4 bases from V and 5 bases from J, with 14 bases between. CDR1 TSWWSYY and CDR2 QGS come from the germline V gene. The CDR3 is 13 residues long. CDR3 sequence (DNA): TGTGCTCTTGGGGCCCTACTTCGTGGGCCCCTGATCTTT. This codes for CALGALLRGPLIF.

In its sample, this clone was seen a few times. Translating this DNA gives a protein that differs at residue 18 from the TCRdb one, which belongs to a much larger clone; a read error is likely, and the protein shown is this translation. This chain connects TRDV1 to TRDJ1; 8 nucleotides align to TRDD3. V lost 5 bases and J lost 9; bases outside the gene matches: 38. CDR1 and CDR2 from the germline V gene are TSWWSYY and QGS. The CDR3 spans 23 residues. The CDR3 bases are TGTGCTCTTGGGCATAATCAGATCGTGGGCCCTAGTAGTACAAACTGGGGGGTACAGGAACTCATCTTT. This translates into CALGHNQIVGPSSTNWGVQELIF.

This clone was found a few times. The protein TCRdb gives is from a much larger clone and does not agree with this DNA's translation at residue 4, likely a read error; the protein shown here comes from the DNA. The chain joins TRDV1 to TRDJ1, with TRDD3 matching over 9 bases. TCRdb offers no J gene call, so here the DNA was matched to germline to obtain one. The CDR3 extends over 19 amino acids. With V trimmed by 8 bases and J by 5 bases, 24 bases remained unmatched. CDR1 and CDR2 from the germline V gene are TSWWSYY and QGS. The CDR3: CALKLRLGHVLGEIDKLIF. For the CDR3, the DNA is TGTGCTCTTAAGCTAAGGCTGGGCCACGTACTGGGGGAAATAGATAAACTCATCTTT.